This passage covers 4 T cell receptor beta chains from one sample sequenced in a study of blood T cell repertoires in COVID-19. Produced via immunoSEQ multiplex PCR; TCRdb's table is partial and in-frame only. The sample records 210,000 or so clones, 90% being singletons. Sequencing input: peripheral blood. The receptors here all came from a man in his fifties with acute or convalescent COVID-19.

The rearrangement links TRBV14 to TRBJ1-1, with D possibly matching TRBD1 (6 bases). Germline lookup yields CDR1 SGHDN and CDR2 FVKESK. This CDR3 has 13 amino acids. Trimming left V 2 bases short and J 8 bases short, with 12 bases between. CDR3 bases: TGTGCCAGCAGCCAATCACAGGGAGGGGAAGCTTTCTTT. Its translation: CASSQSQGGEAFF. The full variable domain, in which reference TRBV14 and TRBJ1-1 provide the parts outside the CDR3, is EAGVTQFPSHSVIEKGQTVTLRCDPISGHDNLYWYRRVMGKEIKFLLHFVKESKQDESGMPNNRFLAERTGGTYSTLKVQPAELEDSGVYFCASSQSQGGEAFFGQGTRLTVV.

The CDR3 region is CASSYGTSGGLGTQYF. As DNA, the CDR3 is TGTGCCAGCAGCTATGGGACTAGCGGGGGGCTGGGGACCCAGTACTTC. V usage is TRBV7-3 and J usage is TRBJ2-5; 15 positions match TRBD2. V shed 4 bases, J shed 7 bases, and the junction held 7 bases outside the gene matches. The CDR3 loop spans 16 amino acids. Germline loops: CDR1 SGHTA, CDR2 FQGTGA.

The V gene is TRBV6-1, the J gene TRBJ1-1; TRBD1 might be the D (5 bases). The CDR3 consists of 15 residues. Per the germline V gene, CDR1 is MNHNS and CDR2 is SASEGT. Trimming took 3 bases from V and 1 from J, leaving 12 bases between them. This CDR3 reads CASSDTGLENTEAFF. As DNA, the CDR3 is TGTGCCAGCAGTGATACGGGACTCGAGAACACTGAAGCTTTCTTT.

The rearrangement joins TRBV19 to TRBJ2-6, with D hard to call. V lost 1 base, J lost 0 bases, and 10 bases lay in between. Germline V CDR1 and CDR2: LNHDA, SQIVND (reference sequence). The length of the CDR3 is 17 residues. This CDR3 reads CASSIGTLSSGANVLTF. CDR3 nucleotide sequence: TGTGCCAGTAGTATAGGAACATTGTCCTCTGGGGCCAACGTCCTGACTTTC. Looking up the rest from reference TRBV19 and TRBJ2-6 gives the full variable domain: DGGITQSPKYLFRKEGQNVTLSCEQNLNHDAMYWYRQDPGQGLRLIYYSQIVNDFQKGDIAEGYSVSREKKESFPLTVTSAQKNPTAFYLCASSIGTLSSGANVLTFGAGSRLTVL.